This T cell receptor beta chain appears in the sequencing data of a study of cytomegalovirus exposure and HLA in healthy donors. Study background: The platform used for the approximately 130 validation repertoires matched that of the roughly 630 first-cohort repertoires, a later analysis reported.

General study findings and limits: Cytomegalovirus status was reportedly diagnosed by the classifier with high specificity and sensitivity. The study put some 150 TCR beta chains on its list as cytomegalovirus-associated.

TCRdb's table, derived via immunoSEQ multiplex PCR, lists solely in-frame clones and lacks some. The data contain 90,000 to 150,000 clones, around 87% of them singletons. Turning to this clone: Its cognate antigen is unknown.

The sample taken for sequencing was PBMCs. The sequence was obtained from a woman under 30 in good health and CMV-seropositive.

The CDR3 loop reads CAWDRDNEKLFF. The CDR3 DNA reads TGTGCCTGGGACAGGGATAATGAAAAACTGTTTTTT. The chain recombines TRBV30 with TRBJ1-4; TRBD1 aligns across 7 bases. The CDR3 consists of 12 residues. Germline-derived CDR1 and CDR2 are GTSNPN and SVGIG (reference sequence). Germline trimming cut 5 bases from V and 4 bases from J; bases unmatched to any gene: 1.